These T cell receptor beta chains were read from a single sample in a study of HIV-infected patients and healthy controls. Each CDR3 protein is one row after TCRdb ran MiXCR on the 5' RACE reads. In the table there are approximately 15,000 distinct CDR3 sequences, 5.5% of which are singletons. Sequenced: blood. These receptors all stem from an adult in good health. Each CDR3 is given with its conserved first and last residue. Fields, in order: CDR3 DNA, CDR3 protein, J gene, clone size, D gene, V gene. The D gene is left open where the match is weak. Expanded clones get a size class; other rows say once, few or many, or leave the size out.

DNA: TGTGCCAGCAGCCAAGGGGTAGCGGGGGTGACAGATACGCAGTATTTT
CDR3: CASSQGVAGVTDTQYF
J: TRBJ2-3
size: medium-sized
D: TRBD2
V: TRBV3-1

DNA: TGTGCCAGCAGTTTACGGCTTTTCGCAATAAGCTCCTACAATGAGCAGTTCTTC
CDR3: CASSLRLFAISSYNEQFF
J: TRBJ2-1
size: many
D: NA
V: TRBV28

DNA: TGTGCCAGCAAGAGGCTGGGGGTCGGCACAGATACGCAGTATTTT
CDR3: CASKRLGVGTDTQYF
J: TRBJ2-3
size: many
D: NA
V: TRBV6-2/TRBV6-3

DNA: TGCGCCAGCAGCTCTGGACAGGAGAATTGGAACACTGAAGCTTTCTTT
CDR3: CASSSGQENWNTEAFF
J: TRBJ1-1
size: NA
D: TRBD1
V: TRBV5-1

DNA: TGTGCCAGCAGTCCACGCCCCCCCGGACAGGTCTACGAGCAGTACTTC
CDR3: CASSPRPPGQVYEQYF
J: TRBJ2-7
size: many
D: TRBD1
V: TRBV27

DNA: TGCAGTGGCTTTCGCGAGGGAACTTACGAGCAGTACTTC
CDR3: CSGFREGTYEQYF
J: TRBJ2-7
size: many
D: NA
V: TRBV20-1

DNA: TGCGCCAGCAGCTTGGGCCAGACTCAAGAGACCCAGTACTTC
CDR3: CASSLGQTQETQYF
J: TRBJ2-5
size: medium-sized
D: NA
V: TRBV5-1

DNA: TGCAGTGCTAGATTCCTCTCTCTTGGGGCTTTCTTT
CDR3: CSARFLSLGAFF
J: TRBJ1-1
size: medium-sized
D: NA
V: TRBV20-1

DNA: TGTGCCAGTAGTATATCTCCGTATAATTCACCCCTCCACTTT
CDR3: CASSISPYNSPLHF
J: TRBJ1-6
size: many
D: NA
V: TRBV19

DNA: TGTGCCAGCATTCCCCGCGGGAGCTACGAGCAGTACTTC
CDR3: CASIPRGSYEQYF
J: TRBJ2-7
size: many
D: TRBD2
V: TRBV6-1

DNA: TGTGCCAGCAGTTACTCGCGACAGGGACCCTACGAGCAGTACTTC
CDR3: CASSYSRQGPYEQYF
J: TRBJ2-7
size: medium-sized
D: TRBD1
V: TRBV6-5

DNA: TGTGCCAGCAGCCCCAGGACAGGGGGAGAGACCCAGTACTTC
CDR3: CASSPRTGGETQYF
J: TRBJ2-5
size: many
D: TRBD1
V: TRBV13

DNA: TGCAGTGCTTCTAACTTACTAGCGGGGTTAGATACGCAGTATTTT
CDR3: CSASNLLAGLDTQYF
J: TRBJ2-3
size: many
D: TRBD2
V: TRBV20-1